The 21 T cell receptor beta chains in this list originate from one sample, sequenced in a study of molecular identifiers for immune sequencing clone quantification. TCRdb fed the PCR reads into MiXCR, producing one record per CDR3 protein. The sample carries around 100,000 distinct CDR3 sequences, 30% to 35% recorded once. Material for sequencing was naive CD8+ T cells from blood, with Jurkat cell RNA spiked in. The subset here: FACS-sorted CD8+CD4-CCR7+CD45RA+ naive T cells. The receptors derive from a human donor in good health. Some libraries in this study had Jurkat cell RNA spiked in.

The CDR3 coding sequence is TGCAGTGCCCTACTAGCGGCCTCCACAGATACGCAGTATTTT. Protein: CSALLAASTDTQYF. The chain employs TRBV20-1 and TRBJ2-3, with TRBD2 identical over 8 bases. J was trimmed by 2 bases and V by 6 bases; bases with no gene match: 7. The germline V gene encodes CDR1 DFQATT and CDR2 SNEGSKA (reference sequence). The CDR3 length is 14 residues.

As concerns this clonotype: Being one base from a much bigger clone, this may be a read error. The CDR3 DNA sequence: TGTGCCAGCAGTTTGACGGGTCACCAAGGGCCCCAGCAATTT. Encoded protein: CASSLTGHQGPQQF. The chain is built from TRBV28 and TRBJ1-5; D unclear. The CDR3 sequence is 14 residues long. Germline CDR1 and CDR2: MDHEN and SYDVKM.

Concerning this clonotype: This may come from a read error, since a much larger clone is one base off. DNA for the CDR3: TGCGCCAGCAGCCAAGATCCGTCTGATGCTTTCTTT. Protein sequence: CASSQDPSDAFF. J is TRBJ1-1 and V is TRBV4-3; D gene unclear. The CDR3 loop spans 12 amino acids. The V gene's germline CDR1 is LGHNA and CDR2 YSLEER.

This clonotype was picked up many times. The genes are TRBV7-9 and TRBJ1-2, with 8 bases lining up with TRBD1. The CDR3 extends over 13 amino acids. V was pared by 0 bases and J by 8 bases, with 2 bases of the junction left unmatched. Germline-derived CDR1 and CDR2 are SEHNR and FQNEAQ (reference sequence). CDR3 residues: CASSLADREGYTF. Written as DNA, the CDR3 is TGTGCCAGCAGCTTAGCGGACAGGGAAGGCTACACCTTC.

This clonotype was seen a few times. The chain recombines TRBV7-6 with TRBJ2-5; D gene uncertain. The CDR3 length is 14 residues. Trimming took 2 bases from V and 5 from J, leaving 12 bases between them. Germline V gives CDR1 SGHVS, CDR2 FNYEAQ. In nucleotides, the CDR3 is TGTGCCAGCAGCTTACGTGGGCTGATTGAGACCCAGTACTTC. As protein: CASSLRGLIETQYF.

The V call is TRBV28, the J call TRBJ1-2; TRBD1 might be the D (6 bases). This CDR3 contains 13 residues. V shed 5 bases and J shed 3 bases, with 10 bases lying between them. Germline V gene sequence: CDR1 MDHEN, CDR2 SYDVKM. Written as DNA, the CDR3 is TGTGCCAGCAGTAGTTCAGGGGACTATGGCTACACCTTC. Protein sequence: CASSSSGDYGYTF.

This chain joins TRBV5-1 and TRBJ2-7; D possibly corresponds to TRBD2 (5 bases). V was cut by 4 bases and J by 1 base, with 15 bases left in between. CDR1 and CDR2 from the germline V gene are SGHRS and YFSETQ. The CDR3 covers 15 residues. Written as DNA, the CDR3 is TGCGCCAGCAGCGTATCCGGACTTCCTTCCTACGAGCAGTACTTC. Translation gives CASSVSGLPSYEQYF. Full variable domain (missing parts from reference TRBV5-1 and TRBJ2-7): KAGVTQTPRYLIKTRGQQVTLSCSPISGHRSVSWYQQTPGQGLQFLFEYFSETQRNKGNFPGRFSGRQFSNSRSEMNVSTLELGDSALYLCASSVSGLPSYEQYFGPGTRLTVT.

On this clonotype itself: Relative to the germline gene, one junction end is altered; a read error may explain this. The chain combines TRBV6-2 or TRBV6-3 with TRBJ1-5; a weak D match, TRBD1 (5 bases). In germline, CDR1 is MNHEY, CDR2 SVGEGT. The CDR3 runs to 15 residues. This CDR3 reads CASSYATQGNQPLHF. In DNA, the CDR3 is TGTGCCAGCAGTTACGCGACCCAGGGCAATCAGCCCCTGCATTTT.

This clonotype was observed at least ten times. J is TRBJ1-4 and V is TRBV7-9; D is unresolved. The V gene lost 4 bases and the J gene lost 10 bases, with 7 bases spanning the gap. This CDR3 is 11 amino acids long. Germline assignment: CDR1 SEHNR and CDR2 FQNEAQ (reference sequence). CDR3 DNA sequence: TGTGCCAGCAGCTGGACCGGAAAACTGTTTTTT. Translated, it gives CASSWTGKLFF.

Turning to this clonotype: One end of the junction is discordant with germline, which a read error may explain. The gene calls are TRBV15 and TRBJ2-5; D is possibly TRBD1 or TRBD2 (5 bases each). CDR1 is LNHNV and CDR2 is YYDKDF in the germline V gene (reference sequence). This CDR3 spans 15 amino acids. CDR3 in amino acids: CATSSDRGPQATQYF. The CDR3 DNA reads as TGTGCCACCAGCTCTGACCGGGGACCCCAAGCGACCCAGTACTTC.

Comments on this clonotype: The conserved phenylalanine or tryptophan normally closing the CDR3 is absent here, so this likely arose from a read error. The gene calls are TRBV28 and TRBJ1-6; TRBD1 is a possible D gene (5 bases). CDR1 and CDR2 (germline): MDHEN, SYDVKM. The CDR3 consists of 15 residues. The CDR3 spells CASSSRVSYKSPLHY. The CDR3 DNA follows: TGTGCCAGCAGTAGCAGGGTCTCCTATAAATCACCCCTCCACTAT.

In the case of this clonotype: A much larger clonotype is one base distant, so this may be a read error. The chain recombines TRBV5-1 with TRBJ1-1; D is unclear. Germline CDR1 SGHRS, CDR2 YFSETQ. The CDR3 is 17 residues long. The CDR3 region has the DNA TGCGCCAGCAGCTTGGTGCAAAGTGGCCCGCCCGACACTGCAGCTTTCTTT. This gives the protein CASSLVQSGPPDTAAFF.

This clonotype was recorded a few times. The chain joins TRBV6-2 or TRBV6-3 to TRBJ1-5; D perhaps matches TRBD1 (5 bases). The V end was cut by 5 bases, the J end by 2 bases, with 19 bases between. Germline assignment: CDR1 MNHEY and CDR2 SVGEGT. The CDR3 is 17 residues long. The CDR3 DNA sequence: TGTGCCAGCAGTACCATTATCCCGAGGGGACGCAATCAGCCCCAGCATTTT. It is translated as CASSTIIPRGRNQPQHF.

This clonotype was seen more than once but under ten times. The chain joins TRBV10-2 to TRBJ1-5; no clear D. V was shortened by 3 bases and J by 1 base, with 7 bases between the two germline ends. This CDR3 region has 14 residues. Germline CDR1 is WSHSY and CDR2 is SAAADI. In DNA, the CDR3 is TGCGCCAGCAGTGATCGGAGGAGCAATCAGCCCCAGCATTTT. Amino acids: CASSDRRSNQPQHF.

The chain recombines TRBV11-2 with TRBJ2-3; D is uncertain. Looked up from germline, CDR1 is SGHAT and CDR2 is FQNNGV. This CDR3 comprises 15 residues. The ends were cut back, 0 bases at V and 3 bases at J, with 10 bases in the middle. The CDR3 DNA follows: TGTGCCAGCAGCTTAGAATTTAGGCGGACAGATACGCAGTATTTT. Encoded protein: CASSLEFRRTDTQYF.

This clonotype was seen more than once but under ten times. The CDR3 DNA reads TGCAGCGTTGAAGAGGATCAAGGCGGGAGTTGGTACGAGCAGTACTTC. Amino acids: CSVEEDQGGSWYEQYF. V is TRBV29-1 and J is TRBJ2-7; 7 positions agree with TRBD2. CDR1 is SQVTM, CDR2 ANQGSEA, per germline. The CDR3 consists of 16 residues. With V trimmed by 0 bases and J by 4 bases, 12 bases remained unmatched.

This clonotype was seen at least ten times. The chain recombines TRBV28 with TRBJ2-7; a possible D gene is TRBD2 (5 bases). Germline CDR1 MDHEN, CDR2 SYDVKM. V was clipped by 5 bases and J by 1 base, with 9 bases between them. This CDR3 has 13 residues. Here the CDR3 reads CASSQTGSYEQYF. The CDR3 nucleotides are TGTGCCAGCAGTCAAACGGGATCCTACGAGCAGTACTTC.

This clonotype appeared many times. The gene calls are TRBV4-3 and TRBJ2-3, with D perhaps TRBD1 or TRBD2 (5 bases each). CDR3 size: 15 residues. From germline, CDR1 is LGHNA and CDR2 YSLEER. V was trimmed by 0 bases and J by 2 bases, leaving 9 bases between them. The CDR3 coding sequence is TGCGCCAGCAGCCAAGATCCCGGGACCACAGATACGCAGTATTTT. It yields the protein CASSQDPGTTDTQYF.

V is TRBV5-5 and J is TRBJ1-1; D ambiguous. Per the germline V gene, CDR1 is SGHKS and CDR2 is YYEKEE (reference sequence). The CDR3 is made up of 13 amino acids. Trimming pared 0 bases from V and 6 bases from J, leaving 9 bases between. The CDR3 sequence is CASSLVEGAEAFF. CDR3 DNA: TGTGCCAGCAGCTTGGTAGAGGGAGCTGAAGCTTTCTTT.

The chain has TRBV6-2 or TRBV6-3 and TRBJ2-3; D remains ambiguous. Trimming took 5 bases from V and 4 from J, leaving 10 bases between them. Germline loops: CDR1 MNHEY, CDR2 SVGEGT. CDR3 size: 13 residues. CDR3 nucleotide sequence: TGTGCCAGCAGTGTACATGTTCCAGATACGCAGTATTTT. Protein sequence: CASSVHVPDTQYF.

Comments on this clonotype: A much larger clone differs from this one at a single base, so this may be a read error. The chain carries TRBV28 and TRBJ2-2; D ambiguous. Between the trimmed V and J ends, which lost 11 bases and 5 bases, there was a span of 21 bases. From germline, CDR1 is MDHEN and CDR2 SYDVKM. The CDR3 is 15 amino acids. In DNA, the CDR3 is TGTGCCCGCAACTTCAACCCAGCCCGAACCGGGGAGCTGTTTTTT. Translated: CARNFNPARTGELFF.